This T cell receptor (beta chain) was observed in a study of T cells expressing NK-cell markers. This CDR3 spans 14 amino acids. Per germline, CDR1 PRHDT and CDR2 FYEKMQ (reference sequence). Study-level results: A few donors likewise had their CD3+CD56-NKG2C+ fraction led by these clonotypes. As a fraction of CD8+ T cells, dominant NKG2C+ clonotypes reached about 1.0-7.0% in six donors. Whether expanded NKG2C+ T cell clones were HCMV specific stayed uncertain.

To note about this clonotype: Its antigen is currently unknown.

TCRdb reprocessed the 5' RACE reads, keeping one entry per CDR3 protein, no DNA. The sample has roughly 430,000 distinct CDR3 sequences. This TCR came from a woman aged 18 to 75 in good health. Sequenced material: blood T cells: a sorted CD56 or NKG2C T cell subset, CD4+ or CD8+ T cells, or bulk PBMC T cells (not recorded which). The genes are TRBV13 and TRBJ2-7; with no DNA, the TCRdb D assignment of TRBD1 cannot be verified. The CDR3 spells CASSLRDKPYEQYF.